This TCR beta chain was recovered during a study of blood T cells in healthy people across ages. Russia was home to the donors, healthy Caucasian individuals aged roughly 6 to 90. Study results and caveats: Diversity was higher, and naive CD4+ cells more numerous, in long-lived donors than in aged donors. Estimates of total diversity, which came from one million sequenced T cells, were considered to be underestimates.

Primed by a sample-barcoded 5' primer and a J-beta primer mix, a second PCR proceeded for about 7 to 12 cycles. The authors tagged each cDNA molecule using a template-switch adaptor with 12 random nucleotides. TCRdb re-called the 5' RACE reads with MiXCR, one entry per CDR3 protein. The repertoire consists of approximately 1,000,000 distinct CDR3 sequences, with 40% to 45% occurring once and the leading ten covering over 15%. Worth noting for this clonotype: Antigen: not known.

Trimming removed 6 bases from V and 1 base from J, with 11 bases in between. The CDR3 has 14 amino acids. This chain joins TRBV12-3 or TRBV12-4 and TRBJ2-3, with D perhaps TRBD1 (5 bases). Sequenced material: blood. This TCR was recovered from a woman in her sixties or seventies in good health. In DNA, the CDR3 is TGTGCCAGCAGAACGGACATACGCACAGATACGCAGTATTTT. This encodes CASRTDIRTDTQYF.